This T cell receptor beta chain was captured in a study of patients and donors after allogeneic stem cell transplantation. MiXCR, run by TCRdb on the RT-PCR reads, gives a single entry per CDR3 protein. The repertoire consists of 150,000 or so distinct CDR3 sequences, with approximately 24% occurring once and the leading ten covering 25% to 30%. Germline V CDR1 and CDR2: MDHEN, SYDVKM. J lost 5 bases, V lost 4 bases, and 13 bases had no gene match. The length of the CDR3 is 17 residues. This clonotype was observed a few times. The J gene is TRBJ2-1, the V gene TRBV28; 8 bases are shared with TRBD2. The TCR originated in a human donor who was either an allogeneic HSCT recipient or a stem cell or donor lymphocyte infusion donor (not recorded which). It is not recorded whose cells these are; they may come from a transplant donor. Material for sequencing was blood, either unsorted or a sorted T cell fraction (not recorded which). The CDR3 region is CASSSPREDHENNEQFF. The DNA for the CDR3 is TGTGCCAGCAGTTCACCGCGGGAGGACCACGAAAACAATGAGCAGTTCTTC. Using reference TRBV28 and TRBJ2-1 for the parts outside the CDR3, the full variable domain is DVKVTQSSRYLVKRTGEKVFLECVQDMDHENMFWYRQDPGLGLRLIYFSYDVKMKEKGDIPEGYSVSREKKERFSLILESASTNQTSMYLCASSSPREDHENNEQFFGPGTRLTVL.